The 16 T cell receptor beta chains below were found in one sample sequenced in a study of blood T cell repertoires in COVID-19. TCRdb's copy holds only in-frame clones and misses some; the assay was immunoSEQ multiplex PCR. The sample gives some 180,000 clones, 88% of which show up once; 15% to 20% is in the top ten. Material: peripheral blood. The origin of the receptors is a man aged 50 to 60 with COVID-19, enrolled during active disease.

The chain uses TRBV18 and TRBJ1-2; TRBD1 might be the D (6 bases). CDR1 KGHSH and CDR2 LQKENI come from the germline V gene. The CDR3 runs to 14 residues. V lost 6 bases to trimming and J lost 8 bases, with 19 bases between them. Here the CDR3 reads CASSIGAGDGGYTF. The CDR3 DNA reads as TGTGCCAGCTCGATCGGGGCAGGGGATGGCGGCTACACCTTC.

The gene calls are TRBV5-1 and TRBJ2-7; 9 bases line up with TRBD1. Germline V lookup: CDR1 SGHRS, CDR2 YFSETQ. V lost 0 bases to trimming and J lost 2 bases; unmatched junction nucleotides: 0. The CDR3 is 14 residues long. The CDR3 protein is CASSLGDRAYEQYF. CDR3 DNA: TGCGCCAGCAGCTTGGGGGACAGGGCCTACGAGCAGTACTTC.

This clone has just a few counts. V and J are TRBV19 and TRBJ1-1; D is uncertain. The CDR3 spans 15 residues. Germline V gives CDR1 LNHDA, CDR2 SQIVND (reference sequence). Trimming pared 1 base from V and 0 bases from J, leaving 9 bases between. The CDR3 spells CASSIVRRVNTEAFF. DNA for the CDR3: TGTGCCAGTAGTATAGTCCGACGGGTGAACACTGAAGCTTTCTTT.

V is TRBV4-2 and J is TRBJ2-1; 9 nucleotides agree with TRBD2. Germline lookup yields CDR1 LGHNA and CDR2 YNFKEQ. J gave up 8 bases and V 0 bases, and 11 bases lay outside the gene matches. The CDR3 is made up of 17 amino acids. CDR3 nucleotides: TGTGCCAGCAGCCAAGACTCCCCTGGCGGGGGGGCATATGAGCAGTTCTTC. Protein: CASSQDSPGGGAYEQFF.

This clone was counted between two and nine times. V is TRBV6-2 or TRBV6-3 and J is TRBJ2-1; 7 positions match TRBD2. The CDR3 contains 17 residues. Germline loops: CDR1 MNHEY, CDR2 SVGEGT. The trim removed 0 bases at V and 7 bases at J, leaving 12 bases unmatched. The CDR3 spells CASSYSIILTSKNEQFF. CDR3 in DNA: TGTGCCAGCAGTTACTCGATTATTCTGACTAGCAAGAATGAGCAGTTCTTC.

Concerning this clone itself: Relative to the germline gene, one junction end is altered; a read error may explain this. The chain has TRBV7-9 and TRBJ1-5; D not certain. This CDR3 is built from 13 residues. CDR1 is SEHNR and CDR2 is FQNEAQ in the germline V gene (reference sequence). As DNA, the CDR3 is TGTGCCAGCAGCTTCAGTGATCATCAGGCCCAGCATTTT. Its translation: CASSFSDHQAQHF.

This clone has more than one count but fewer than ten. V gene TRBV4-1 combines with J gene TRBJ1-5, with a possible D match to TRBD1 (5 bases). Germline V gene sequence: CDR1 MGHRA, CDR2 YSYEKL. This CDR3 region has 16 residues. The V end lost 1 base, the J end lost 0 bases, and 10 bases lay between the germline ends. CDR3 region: CASSQVWGLSNQPQHF. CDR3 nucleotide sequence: TGCGCCAGCAGCCAAGTTTGGGGACTTAGCAATCAGCCCCAGCATTTT.

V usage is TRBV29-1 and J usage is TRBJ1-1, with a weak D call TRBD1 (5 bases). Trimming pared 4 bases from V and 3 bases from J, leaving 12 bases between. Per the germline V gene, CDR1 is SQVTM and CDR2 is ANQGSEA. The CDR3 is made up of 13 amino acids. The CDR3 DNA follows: TGCAGCGTTGCCCTCAGGGCCGACACTGAAGCTTTCTTT. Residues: CSVALRADTEAFF. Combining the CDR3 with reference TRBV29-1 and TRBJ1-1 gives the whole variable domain SAVISQKPSRDICQRGTSLTIQCQVDSQVTMMFWYRQQPGQSLTLIATANQGSEATYESGFVIDKFPISRPNLTFSTLTVSNMSPEDSSIYLCSVALRADTEAFFGQGTRLTVV.

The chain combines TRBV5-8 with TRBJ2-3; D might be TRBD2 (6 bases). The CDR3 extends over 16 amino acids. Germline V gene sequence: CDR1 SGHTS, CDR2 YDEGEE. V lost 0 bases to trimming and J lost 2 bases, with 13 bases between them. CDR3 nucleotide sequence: TGTGCCAGCAGCTTGGGTCGGGGGACTTCCACAGATACGCAGTATTTT. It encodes CASSLGRGTSTDTQYF. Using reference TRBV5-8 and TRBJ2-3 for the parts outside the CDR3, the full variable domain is EAGVTQSPTHLIKTRGQQATLRCSPISGHTSVYWYQQALGLGLQFLLWYDEGEERNRGNFPPRFSGRQFPNYSSELNVNALELEDSALYLCASSLGRGTSTDTQYFGPGTRLTVL.

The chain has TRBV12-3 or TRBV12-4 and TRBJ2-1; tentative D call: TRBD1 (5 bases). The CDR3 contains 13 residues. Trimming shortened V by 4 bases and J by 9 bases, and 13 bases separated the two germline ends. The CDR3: CASSSLRGGEQFF. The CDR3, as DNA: TGTGCCAGCAGTTCATTAAGGGGTGGTGAGCAGTTCTTC.

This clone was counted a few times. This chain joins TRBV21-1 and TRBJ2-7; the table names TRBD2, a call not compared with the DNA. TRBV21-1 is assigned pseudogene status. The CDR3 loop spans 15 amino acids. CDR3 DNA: TGTGCCAGCAGCAAAGAAACTAGCGGGAGAAACGAGCAGTACTTC. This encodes CASSKETSGRNEQYF.

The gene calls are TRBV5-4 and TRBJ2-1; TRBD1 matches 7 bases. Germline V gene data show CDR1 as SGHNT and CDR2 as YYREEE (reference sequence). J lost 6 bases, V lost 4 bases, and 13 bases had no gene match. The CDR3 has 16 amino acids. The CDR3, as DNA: TGTGCCAGCAGCCCCGCCTGGACAGGCCCTGGCAATGAGCAGTTCTTC. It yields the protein CASSPAWTGPGNEQFF.

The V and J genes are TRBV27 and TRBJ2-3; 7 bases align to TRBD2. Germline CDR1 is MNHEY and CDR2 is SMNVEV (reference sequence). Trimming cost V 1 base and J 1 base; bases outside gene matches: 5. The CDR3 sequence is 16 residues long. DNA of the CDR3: TGTGCCAGCAGTTTATATGGCGGGGGAGGCACAGATACGCAGTATTTT. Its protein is CASSLYGGGGTDTQYF.

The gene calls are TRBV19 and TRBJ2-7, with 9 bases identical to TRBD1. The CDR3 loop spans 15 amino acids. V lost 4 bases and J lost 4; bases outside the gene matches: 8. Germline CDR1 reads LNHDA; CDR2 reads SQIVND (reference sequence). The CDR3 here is CASSNPGQGRYEQYF. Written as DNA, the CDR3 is TGTGCCAGTAGTAACCCGGGACAGGGTAGGTACGAGCAGTACTTC.

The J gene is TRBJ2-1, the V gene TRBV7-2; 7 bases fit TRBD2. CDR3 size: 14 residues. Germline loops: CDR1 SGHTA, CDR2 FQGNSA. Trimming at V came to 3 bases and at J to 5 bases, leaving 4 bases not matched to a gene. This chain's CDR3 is CASSFLAGDNEQFF. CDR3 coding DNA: TGTGCCAGCAGCTTTCTTGCGGGAGACAATGAGCAGTTCTTC.

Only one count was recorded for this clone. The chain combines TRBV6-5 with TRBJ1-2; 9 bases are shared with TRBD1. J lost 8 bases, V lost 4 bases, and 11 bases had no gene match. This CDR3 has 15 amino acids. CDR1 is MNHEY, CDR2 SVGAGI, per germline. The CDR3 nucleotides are TGTGCCAGCAGTTTACAGGGGGCCGTAGGGGTAGGCTACACCTTC. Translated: CASSLQGAVGVGYTF.